These 31 T cell receptor beta chains originate from one sample sequenced in a study of blood T cell repertoires in COVID-19. The table came from immunoSEQ multiplex PCR; TCRdb's copy has only in-frame clones and leaves some out. The data hold over 200,000 clones, with less than 85% observed a single time. Specimen: peripheral blood. The source is a woman in her 70s with active or convalescent COVID-19.

The chain employs TRBV9 and TRBJ1-6; 11 positions agree with TRBD1. V dropped 3 bases and J dropped 18; count of bases not matched to a gene: 11. Germline lookup yields CDR1 SGDLS and CDR2 YYNGEE. The CDR3 is 14 amino acids. The DNA for the CDR3 is TGTGCCAGCAGCGACGCGGGACAGGGGGACACCCCCCACTTT. This gives the protein CASSDAGQGDTPHF.

The V call is TRBV7-8, the J call TRBJ1-2, with D maybe TRBD1 (6 bases). Germline lookup yields CDR1 SGHVS and CDR2 FQNEAQ. The CDR3 runs 16 residues. V was trimmed by 0 bases and J by 2 bases, leaving 13 bases between them. CDR3 coding DNA: TGTGCCAGCAGCTTAGCGGGGGCAGGGATCAACTATGGCTACACCTTC. It translates to CASSLAGAGINYGYTF.

J is TRBJ1-1 and V is TRBV28; 7 bases agree with TRBD1. The CDR3 loop spans 13 amino acids. The junction had 5 bases not matched to a gene; V was cut back by 3 bases and J by 7 bases. Germline V CDR1 and CDR2: MDHEN, SYDVKM. CDR3 in DNA: TGTGCCAGCAGTTTTGGACAGGATCGTGAAGCTTTCTTT. As protein: CASSFGQDREAFF.

This chain links TRBV5-1 with TRBJ2-4; TRBD1 agrees at 10 bases. The CDR3 is made up of 15 amino acids. CDR1 SGHRS and CDR2 YFSETQ come from the germline V gene. Unmatched junction bases numbered 4, after V lost 2 bases and J lost 5 bases. The CDR3 region is CASSFTTGGENIQYF. The DNA of the CDR3 is TGCGCCAGCAGCTTTACGACAGGGGGCGAAAACATTCAGTACTTC.

This clone has more than one count but fewer than ten. The chain is built from TRBV3-1 (or the pseudogene TRBV3-2) and TRBJ2-1; TRBD1 agrees at 11 bases. The CDR3 sequence is 16 residues long. V lost 4 bases and J lost 6; bases outside the gene matches: 8. In germline, CDR1 is LGHDT, CDR2 YNNKEL (reference sequence). The CDR3, as DNA: TGTGCCAGCAGCCTCGACGGCGGGACAGGGGGCAATGAGCAGTTCTTC. This codes for CASSLDGGTGGNEQFF.

The gene calls are TRBV7-8 and TRBJ1-1; weak D call: TRBD1 (6 bases). This CDR3 spans 16 amino acids. V was pared by 1 base and J by 4 bases, with 16 bases between. Germline lookup yields CDR1 SGHVS and CDR2 FQNEAQ. The CDR3 DNA reads TGTGCCAGCAGCTTAGTCGCAGGGAGAGGGGGCACTGAAGCTTTCTTT. Translating gives CASSLVAGRGGTEAFF.

The chain combines TRBV5-1 with TRBJ2-1; the match to TRBD1 covers 9 bases. Trimming cost V 2 bases and J 10 bases; bases outside gene matches: 7. Germline loops: CDR1 SGHRS, CDR2 YFSETQ. The CDR3 consists of 14 residues. The CDR3: CASSFYGTGIEQFF. CDR3 nucleotides: TGCGCCAGCAGCTTCTACGGGACAGGGATCGAGCAGTTCTTC.

The J gene is TRBJ1-2, the V gene TRBV6-2 or TRBV6-3; D may be TRBD1 (5 bases). The germline V gene has CDR1 MNHEY and CDR2 SVGEGT. The CDR3 length is 16 residues. Trimming pared 2 bases from V and 7 bases from J, leaving 20 bases between. The chain's CDR3 is CASSYPAGGASAGYTF. The CDR3 nucleotides read TGTGCCAGCAGTTACCCCGCAGGAGGGGCGAGTGCTGGCTACACCTTC.

The count of this clone is one. The chain uses TRBV6-5 and TRBJ1-2; maybe TRBD1 (6 bases). Deletions cut 5 bases from V and 6 bases from J, with 10 bases between. Germline values: CDR1 MNHEY, CDR2 SVGAGI. This CDR3 spans 12 amino acids. The CDR3 DNA follows: TGTGCCAGCAGTCCCTACAGGGATGGCTACACCTTC. Encoded protein: CASSPYRDGYTF.

The chain employs TRBV28 and TRBJ1-4; 7 bases map to TRBD1. V trimming: 4 bases; J trimming: 6 bases; junction bases outside the gene matches: 14. Looked up from germline, CDR1 is MDHEN and CDR2 is SYDVKM. The CDR3 totals 17 residues. CDR3 nucleotide sequence: TGTGCCAGCAGTTCCGGTCGTTTTTACAGGGGCCATGAAAAACTGTTTTTT. Translation: CASSSGRFYRGHEKLFF.

The chain couples TRBV6-5 to TRBJ1-2; 8 nucleotides match TRBD1. V trimming: 5 bases; J trimming: 4 bases; junction bases outside the gene matches: 6. CDR3 size: 14 residues. Germline CDR1 reads MNHEY; CDR2 reads SVGAGI. CDR3 coding DNA: TGTGCCAGCAGTCCGGACAGGGAGGGCTATGGCTACACCTTC. Its translation: CASSPDREGYGYTF.

The V and J genes are TRBV5-1 and TRBJ1-1; D unclear. CDR3 size: 13 residues. The germline CDR1 and CDR2 sequences are SGHRS and YFSETQ. The germline V and J ends were trimmed by 3 bases and 3 bases, with 9 bases remaining between them. The CDR3 spells CASSSNTHTEAFF. The DNA for the CDR3 is TGCGCCAGCAGCTCCAACACCCACACTGAAGCTTTCTTT.

The chain links TRBV5-6 to TRBJ1-3; a weak D match, TRBD1 (6 bases). Germline V CDR1 and CDR2: SGHDT, YYEEEE. V was clipped by 2 bases and J by 0 bases, with 12 bases between them. The length of the CDR3 is 16 residues. CDR3 bases: TGTGCCAGCAGCTTTCGACAGGACGCCTCTGGAAACACCATATATTTT. This encodes CASSFRQDASGNTIYF.

This chain joins TRBV3-1 (or the pseudogene TRBV3-2) and TRBJ1-5; tentative D call: TRBD1 (6 bases). Germline V gene sequence: CDR1 LGHDT, CDR2 YNNKEL (reference sequence). Trimming shortened V by 4 bases and J by 3 bases, and 13 bases separated the two germline ends. The CDR3 covers 15 residues. DNA for the CDR3: TGTGCCAGCAGCCCCTCCGGGACACTCAATCAGCCCCAGCATTTT. It encodes CASSPSGTLNQPQHF.

The rearrangement uses TRBV5-1 and TRBJ2-1; D gene ambiguous. The germline V and J ends were trimmed by 4 bases and 9 bases, with 8 bases remaining between them. From germline, CDR1 is SGHRS and CDR2 YFSETQ. The CDR3 is made up of 11 amino acids. The CDR3 sequence is CASSAGGEQFF. The CDR3 coding sequence is TGCGCCAGCAGCGCCGGTGGTGAGCAGTTCTTC.

This chain connects TRBV28 to TRBJ2-1; 8 bases line up with TRBD2. The CDR3 extends over 13 amino acids. Trimming took 2 bases from V and 12 from J; bases not matched to a gene: 6. CDR1 is MDHEN, CDR2 SYDVKM, per germline. CDR3 sequence reads: CASSLRGGEGQFF. The CDR3 DNA reads as TGTGCCAGCAGTTTACGGGGGGGCGAAGGGCAGTTCTTC.

J is TRBJ1-1 and V is TRBV10-3; TRBD1 matches 7 bases. The CDR3 extends over 15 amino acids. CDR1 and CDR2 (germline): ENHRY, SYGVKD. V was clipped by 8 bases and J by 1 base; unmatched bases: 10. CDR3 in amino acids: CAISQGFGANTEAFF. DNA for the CDR3: TGTGCCATCTCACAGGGGTTTGGTGCGAACACTGAAGCTTTCTTT.

The chain carries TRBV6-4 and TRBJ2-2; unclear D gene. CDR1 and CDR2 (germline): MRHNA, SNTAGT. This CDR3 has 15 residues. Trimming took 5 bases from V and 6 from J, leaving 16 bases between them. CDR3 in amino acids: CASSSGWSPPGELFF. The CDR3 DNA follows: TGTGCCAGCAGTTCTGGATGGAGTCCGCCCGGGGAGCTGTTTTTT.

The rearrangement uses TRBV25-1 and TRBJ2-7; D is possibly TRBD2 (5 bases). This CDR3 spans 11 amino acids. The germline V gene has CDR1 MGHDK and CDR2 SYGVNS. V gave up 6 bases and J gave up 2 bases, with 5 bases separating them. CDR3 protein: CASRLAYEQYF. CDR3 DNA sequence: TGTGCCAGCAGACTAGCCTACGAGCAGTACTTC.

This chain's CDR3 is CASSDWAGTPGAFF. CDR3 nucleotides: TGTGCCAGCAGTGATTGGGCAGGGACTCCGGGGGCTTTCTTT. This chain links TRBV6-1 with TRBJ1-1; perhaps TRBD1 as D (5 bases). There are 14 residues in the CDR3. CDR1 and CDR2 from the germline V gene are MNHNS and SASEGT. V was shortened by 3 bases and J by 11 bases, with 19 bases between the two germline ends.

The chain uses TRBV5-4 and TRBJ1-1, with D unclear. Germline V gene sequence: CDR1 SGHNT, CDR2 YYREEE (reference sequence). The CDR3 extends over 13 amino acids. Trimming removed 8 bases from V and 5 bases from J, with 16 bases in between. The CDR3 sequence: CASGDGRRTEAFF. The DNA for the CDR3 is TGTGCCAGTGGGGATGGTCGGAGGACTGAAGCTTTCTTT.

The V gene is TRBV28, the J gene TRBJ2-1; 13 nucleotides match TRBD2. Trimming removed 3 bases from V and 9 bases from J; junction bases left unmatched: 14. Germline CDR1 and CDR2: MDHEN and SYDVKM. This CDR3 has 18 amino acids. The CDR3 region has the DNA TGTGCCAGCAGTTTGGGGGGGGCAGGACTAGCGGGAGCGATTGAGCAGTTCTTC. Translating it yields CASSLGGAGLAGAIEQFF.

The V gene is TRBV20-1, the J gene TRBJ2-7; 8 positions agree with TRBD2. The CDR3 totals 13 residues. Germline CDR1 reads DFQATT; CDR2 reads SNEGSKA (reference sequence). The J segment lost 4 bases and the V segment lost 6 bases, leaving 8 bases of the junction unmatched. The CDR3 region is CSASGTRVYEQYF. CDR3 bases: TGCAGTGCAAGTGGGACTAGAGTATACGAGCAGTACTTC.

The rearrangement uses TRBV4-1 and TRBJ2-5, with D maybe TRBD1 (6 bases). The germline CDR1 and CDR2 sequences are MGHRA and YSYEKL. The CDR3 runs to 14 residues. The V end was cut by 4 bases, the J end by 2 bases, with 11 bases between. The CDR3 DNA follows: TGCGCCAGCAGCCTAGGACAGAATCAAGAGACCCAGTACTTC. It codes for CASSLGQNQETQYF.

The DNA for the CDR3 is TGTGCCAGCAGCTTGGCCGACTCCGGCTACGAGCAGTACTTC. Translating it yields CASSLADSGYEQYF. V usage is TRBV5-6 and J usage is TRBJ2-7; no reliable D call. This CDR3 has 14 amino acids. Trimming pared 0 bases from V and 3 bases from J, leaving 10 bases between. Looked up from germline, CDR1 is SGHDT and CDR2 is YYEEEE.

The chain carries TRBV7-6 and TRBJ2-7; D is possibly TRBD1 (6 bases). Between the trimmed V and J ends, which lost 5 bases and 3 bases, there was a span of 17 bases. Germline CDR1 is SGHVS and CDR2 is FNYEAQ. The CDR3 length is 15 residues. The CDR3 protein is CASSPITGNGYEQYF. In DNA form, the CDR3 reads TGTGCCAGCAGCCCTATTACAGGGAACGGCTACGAGCAGTACTTC. The entire variable domain, with the rest obtained from reference TRBV7-6 and TRBJ2-7, is as follows: GAGVSQSPRYKVTKRGQDVALRCDPISGHVSLYWYRQALGQGPEFLTYFNYEAQQDKSGLPNDRFSAERPEGSISTLTIQRTEQRDSAMYRCASSPITGNGYEQYFGPGTRLTVT.

This clone was observed at least ten times. This chain links TRBV2 with TRBJ2-7; D is uncertain. Germline V lookup: CDR1 SNHLY, CDR2 FYNNEI. The V gene lost 5 bases and the J gene lost 3 bases, with 14 bases spanning the gap. There are 14 residues in the CDR3. CDR3 sequence reads: CASSTRLPNYEQYF. CDR3 bases: TGTGCCAGCAGTACGCGGTTGCCGAACTACGAGCAGTACTTC. Supplemented by reference TRBV2 and TRBJ2-7, the full variable domain reads EPEVTQTPSHQVTQMGQEVILRCVPISNHLYFYWYRQILGQKVEFLVSFYNNEISEKSEIFDDQFSVERPDGSNFTLKIRSTKLEDSAMYFCASSTRLPNYEQYFGPGTRLTVT.

The rearrangement uses TRBV28 and TRBJ1-2; 7 bases line up with TRBD1. V lost 10 bases, J lost 5 bases, and 7 bases stayed unmatched. Germline CDR1 is MDHEN and CDR2 is SYDVKM. The CDR3 has 12 amino acids. The CDR3 region is CAITDREYGYTF. CDR3 nucleotides: TGTGCCATCACTGACAGGGAATATGGCTACACCTTC.

In DNA, the CDR3 is TGCAGTGGTTCTGGGGCGGACGAGCAGTTCTTC. Translation: CSGSGADEQFF. This chain links TRBV20-1 with TRBJ2-1; the D gene is possibly TRBD1 (5 bases). This CDR3 contains 11 residues. CDR1 and CDR2 (germline): DFQATT, SNEGSKA (reference sequence). Deletions cut 7 bases from V and 10 bases from J, with 14 bases between.

V usage is TRBV19 and J usage is TRBJ1-5, with TRBD1 as a possible D gene (6 bases). The germline V and J ends were trimmed by 4 bases and 3 bases, with 13 bases remaining between them. Germline V gene data show CDR1 as LNHDA and CDR2 as SQIVND (reference sequence). CDR3 length: 15 amino acids. CDR3 sequence: CASSTYRAPNQPQHF. CDR3 DNA: TGTGCCAGTAGTACGTACAGGGCCCCCAATCAGCCCCAGCATTTT.

The gene calls are TRBV9 and TRBJ2-7, with D tentatively TRBD1 (5 bases). V was trimmed by 0 bases and J by 6 bases, leaving 13 bases between them. The germline V gene encodes CDR1 SGDLS and CDR2 YYNGEE. The CDR3 has 14 amino acids. Here the CDR3 reads CASSVDAGSGEQYF. The DNA for the CDR3 is TGTGCCAGCAGCGTAGATGCAGGGTCTGGCGAGCAGTACTTC.